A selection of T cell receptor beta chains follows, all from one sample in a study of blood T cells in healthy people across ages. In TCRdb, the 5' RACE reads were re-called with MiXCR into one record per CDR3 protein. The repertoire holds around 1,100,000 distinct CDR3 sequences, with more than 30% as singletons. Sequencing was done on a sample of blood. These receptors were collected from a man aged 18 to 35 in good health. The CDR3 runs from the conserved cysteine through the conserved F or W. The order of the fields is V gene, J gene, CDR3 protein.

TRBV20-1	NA	CSARTGETYEQYF
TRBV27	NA	CASSFKQGANEQYF
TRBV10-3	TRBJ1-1	CAISGTENTEVFF
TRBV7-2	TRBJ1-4	CASSKPAGREGEKLFF
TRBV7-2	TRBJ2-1	CASSLVAAPSYNEQFF
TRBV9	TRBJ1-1	CASSGRNLGVENTEAFF
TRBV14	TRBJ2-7	CASGLRGTYEQYF
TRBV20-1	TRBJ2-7	CSARRTIYEQYF
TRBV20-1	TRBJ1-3	CSASWGSGNTIYF
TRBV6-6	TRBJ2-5	CASRGSGGAETQYF
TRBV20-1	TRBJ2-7	CSALGPLVHEQYF
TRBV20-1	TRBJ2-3	CSARGERSTLTDTQYF
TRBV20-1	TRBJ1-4	CSARAPRGYEEKLFF
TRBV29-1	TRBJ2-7	CSFWTRLYEQYF
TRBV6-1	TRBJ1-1	CASRGGHTEAFF
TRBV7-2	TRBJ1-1	CASSPDRLRAFF
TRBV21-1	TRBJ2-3	CASRIFQGTTDTQYF
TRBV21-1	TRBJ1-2	CASSPPWWGTNYGYTF
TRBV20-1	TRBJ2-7	CSALRQGETFGYEQYF
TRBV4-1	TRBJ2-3	CASHPSGVSTDTQYF
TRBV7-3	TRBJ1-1	CASRGDLNTEAFF
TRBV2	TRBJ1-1	CASGGTGVTEAFF
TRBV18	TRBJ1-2	CASSPSGGSSLNYGYTF
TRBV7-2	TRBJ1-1	CASRTQGYTEAFF
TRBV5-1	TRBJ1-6	CASSLRQGYSPLHF
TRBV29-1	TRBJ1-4	CSVGPSGQVEEKLFF
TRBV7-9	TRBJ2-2	CASTSGTGRTGELFF
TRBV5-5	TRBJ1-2	CASSLGRDRFYGYTF
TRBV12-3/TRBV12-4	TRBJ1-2	CASSRTGYEYGYTF
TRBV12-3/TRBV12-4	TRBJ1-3	CASSKTGTGPRNTIYF
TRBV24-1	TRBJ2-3	CATSDSLTAQYF
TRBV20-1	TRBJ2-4	CSARDGTLAKTIQYF
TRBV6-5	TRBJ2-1	CASSYTTSGGPKLNEQFF
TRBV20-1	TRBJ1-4	CSARGPTARNEKLFF
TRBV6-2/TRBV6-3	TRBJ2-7	CASRSQGANLYEQYF
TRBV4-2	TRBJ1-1	CASSQERGSAEAFF
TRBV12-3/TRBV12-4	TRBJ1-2	CASRPQLWGYTF
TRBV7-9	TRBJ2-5	CASSLAHYQGRQQETQYF
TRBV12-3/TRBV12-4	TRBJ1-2	CASSFRGGSGYTF
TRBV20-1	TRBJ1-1	CSARVVRDTEAFF
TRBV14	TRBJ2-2	CASSQVFDRELFF
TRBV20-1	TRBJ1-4	CVADHPAANEKLFF
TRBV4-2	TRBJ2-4	CASSRELRGGAGKNIQYF
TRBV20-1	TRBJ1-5	CSARKGGGPNQPQHF
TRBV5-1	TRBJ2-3	CASSLETSGGLTDTQYF
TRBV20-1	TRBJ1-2	CSASPPDREGYGYTF
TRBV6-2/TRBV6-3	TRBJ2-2	CASSYSTRGKNTGELFF
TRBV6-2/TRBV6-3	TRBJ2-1	CASRRLDNDEQFF
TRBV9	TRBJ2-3	CASSLMGLFGADTQYF
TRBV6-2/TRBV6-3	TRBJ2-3	CASHRTGTDTQYF
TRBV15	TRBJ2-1	CATSRAGLAGGGEQFF
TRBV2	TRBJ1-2	CASREGAYGYTF
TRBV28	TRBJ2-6	CACMDGSGANVLTF
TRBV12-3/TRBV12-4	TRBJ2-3	CASRVRFDTQYF
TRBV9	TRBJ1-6	CASSPTGGDDNSPLHF